This T cell receptor beta chain is drawn from a study of OX40 agonist ivuxolimab in advanced cancers. Regarding the study in general: Ivuxolimab, which targeted the costimulatory receptor OX40 (CD134), was an agonistic, fully human IgG2 monoclonal antibody. Intravenous ivuxolimab was administered to patients every 2 weeks at six dose levels: 0.01, 0.1, 0.3, 1.5, 3 and 10 mg/kg. Of the roughly 51 patients in dose escalation, about 20 had hepatocellular carcinoma, some 15 had melanoma, 9 had renal cell carcinoma and 9 had head and neck cancer. In the dose-escalation cohort, around four fifths of patients were male, and the mean age was roughly 60 years, with a range of roughly 20 to 80. Patients were allowed to have had prior anti-PD-1, anti-PD-L1 or anti-CTLA-4 therapy, and around 43% of the dose-escalation patients had been treated with checkpoint inhibitors. Partial responses occurred in three dose-escalation patients: two with cutaneous melanoma and one with hepatocellular carcinoma. Peripheral TCRbeta sequencing was intended to test whether TCR sequence diversity was altered and clonal T-cell expansion was caused by ivuxolimab. The monotherapy dose-escalation portion (N ≈ 56 patients) of the phase I ivuxolimab trial is reported in the paper. The paper as a whole reports these results and caveats: Antigen specificity was not determined for the clonally expanded peripheral T cells. Partial responders in the 0.1-3.0 mg/kg groups had among the lowest normalized peripheral clonal expansion, especially among CD8+ T cells. Low levels of normalized T-cell clonal expansion were also shown by some nonresponding patients. At doses of 0.1 to 3.0 mg/kg, clonal expansion of both CD4+ and CD8+ blood T cells was observed from baseline to week 6. On average, CD8+ T cells showed more expanded clones than CD4+ T cells after ivuxolimab.

Of note for this clone: The antigen this receptor binds is unknown. No much larger clonotype is one base removed from it; base qualities were not supplied.

The trial excluded patients who had a history of autoimmune disease or who were on systemic immunosuppression. In every dose cohort, peripheral blood was drawn for TCR sequencing at baseline, cycle 4 day 1, and cycle 7 day 1. Samples were obtained from an open-label, multicenter, first-in-human phase I dose-escalation trial of ivuxolimab. Adults with locally advanced or metastatic melanoma, renal cell carcinoma, hepatocellular carcinoma or head and neck squamous cell carcinoma were enrolled in the trial. Before TCR sequencing, CD4+ and CD8+ T cells were separately sorted from peripheral blood. To sequence the TCRbeta CDR3 region, genomic DNA was isolated from the sorted cells. The immunoSEQ Assay was used to sequence the TCRbeta CDR3 regions. TCRdb took this table from immuneACCESS and kept in-frame rearrangements with V and J called. Such tables lack part of the clones; where checked against another copy, unresolved V genes explain under half of the gap, and the rest is unexplained. Within this sample are over 80,000 clones, with 92% of them counted one time only. Roughly 1.1% of the sample lies in the top ten.

For this chain, trimming is 3 bases at the V end and 5 bases at the J end, and the number of junction bases without a gene match is 6. CDR1 and CDR2 (SGHTA, FQGTGA) derive from the germline V gene. The CDR3 covers 15 residues, taking in both the cysteine and the phenylalanine. Just the 45-base CDR3 DNA is kept, in frame starting at base 1. The specimen comprised CD4+ or CD8+ T cells sorted from blood, sampled in a trial of the OX40 agonist ivuxolimab. The chain couples TRBV7-3 to TRBJ2-5; the central 10 bases match TRBD2. The sequence derives from an adult with an advanced solid tumor such as melanoma, head and neck, liver or kidney cancer. The CDR3: CASSLASGSQETQYF. The DNA sequence is TGTGCCAGCAGCTTGGCTAGCGGGAGTCAGGAGACCCAGTACTTC.